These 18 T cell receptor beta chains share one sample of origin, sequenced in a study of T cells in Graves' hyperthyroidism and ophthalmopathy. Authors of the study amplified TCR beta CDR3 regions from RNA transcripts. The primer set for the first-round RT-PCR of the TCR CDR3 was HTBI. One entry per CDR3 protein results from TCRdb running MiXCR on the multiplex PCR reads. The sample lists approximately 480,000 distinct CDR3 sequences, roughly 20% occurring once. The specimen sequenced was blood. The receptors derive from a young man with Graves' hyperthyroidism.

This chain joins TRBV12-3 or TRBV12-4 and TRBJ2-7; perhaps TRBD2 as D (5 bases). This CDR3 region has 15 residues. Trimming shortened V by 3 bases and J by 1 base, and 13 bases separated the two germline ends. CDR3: CASSFSGFNSYEQYF. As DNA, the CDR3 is TGTGCCAGCAGTTTCTCGGGGTTTAATTCCTACGAGCAGTACTTC.

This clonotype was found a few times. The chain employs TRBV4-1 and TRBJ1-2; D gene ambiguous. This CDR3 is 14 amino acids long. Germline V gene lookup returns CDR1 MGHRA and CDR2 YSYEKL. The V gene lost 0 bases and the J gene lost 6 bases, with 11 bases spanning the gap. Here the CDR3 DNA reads TGCGCCAGCAGCCAAGAGGGAGGGTATGATGGCTACACCTTC. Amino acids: CASSQEGGYDGYTF.

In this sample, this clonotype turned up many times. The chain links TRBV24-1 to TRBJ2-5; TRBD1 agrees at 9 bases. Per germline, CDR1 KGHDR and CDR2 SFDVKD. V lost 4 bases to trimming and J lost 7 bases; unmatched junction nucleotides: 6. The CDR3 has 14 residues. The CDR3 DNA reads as TGTGCCACCAGTGACCGGGACAGGGCAAGGACCCAGTACTTC. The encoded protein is CATSDRDRARTQYF.

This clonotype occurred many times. This chain's CDR3 is CACEGDSYGYTF. CDR3 bases: TGTGCCTGCGAGGGGGACAGCTATGGCTACACCTTC. The chain couples TRBV6-1 to TRBJ1-2, with 7 bases identical to TRBD1. Germline-derived CDR1 and CDR2 are MNHNS and SASEGT. With 11 bases clipped from V and 4 bases from J, the junction kept 7 bases outside the gene matches. CDR3 length equals 12 residues.

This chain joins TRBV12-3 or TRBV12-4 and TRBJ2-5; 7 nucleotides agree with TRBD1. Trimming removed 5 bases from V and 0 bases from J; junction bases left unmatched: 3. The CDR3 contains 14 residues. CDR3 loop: CASSMGQHQETQYF. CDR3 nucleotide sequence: TGTGCCAGCAGTATGGGACAGCACCAAGAGACCCAGTACTTC.

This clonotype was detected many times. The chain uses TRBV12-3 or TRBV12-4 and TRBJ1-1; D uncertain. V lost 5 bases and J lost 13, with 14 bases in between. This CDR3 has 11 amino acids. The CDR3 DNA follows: TGTGCCAGCAGTGGGGTTGGGGAGGTTTTCTTT. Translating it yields CASSGVGEVFF.

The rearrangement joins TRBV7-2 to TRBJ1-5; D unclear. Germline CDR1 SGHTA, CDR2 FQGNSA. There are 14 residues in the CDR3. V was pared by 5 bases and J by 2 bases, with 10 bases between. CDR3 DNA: TGTGCCAGCAGCCCGTACGAGGGCAATCAGCCCCAGCATTTT. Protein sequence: CASSPYEGNQPQHF.

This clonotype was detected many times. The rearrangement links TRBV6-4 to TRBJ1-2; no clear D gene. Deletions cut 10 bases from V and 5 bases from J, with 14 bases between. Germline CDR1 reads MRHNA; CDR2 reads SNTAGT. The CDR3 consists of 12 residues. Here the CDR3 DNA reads TGTGCCACCCCGGGAGAAAGGTATGGCTACACCTTC. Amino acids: CATPGERYGYTF.

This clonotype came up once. CDR3 protein: CASTLDTLHQETQYF. CDR3 nucleotides: TGTGCCAGCACCCTGGACACCCTCCACCAAGAGACCCAGTACTTC. The V and J genes are TRBV6-1 and TRBJ2-5; maybe TRBD1 (5 bases). Trimming cost V 7 bases and J 0 bases, with 15 bases left between them. Per the germline V gene, CDR1 is MNHNS and CDR2 is SASEGT. The CDR3 has 15 residues.

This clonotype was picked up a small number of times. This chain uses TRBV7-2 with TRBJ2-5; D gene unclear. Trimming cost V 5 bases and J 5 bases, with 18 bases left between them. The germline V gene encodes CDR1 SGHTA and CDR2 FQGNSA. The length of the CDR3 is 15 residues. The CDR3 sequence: CASSRLAASGETQYF. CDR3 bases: TGTGCCAGCAGCCGATTAGCAGCCTCTGGGGAGACCCAGTACTTC.

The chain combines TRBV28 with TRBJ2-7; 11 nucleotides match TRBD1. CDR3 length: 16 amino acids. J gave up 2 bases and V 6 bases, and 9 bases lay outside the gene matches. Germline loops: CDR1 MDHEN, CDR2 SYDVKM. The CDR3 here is CASRRTGGTNAYEQYF. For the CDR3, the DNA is TGTGCCAGCAGAAGGACAGGGGGCACCAATGCCTACGAGCAGTACTTC.

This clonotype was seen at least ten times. CDR3 DNA sequence: TGCGCCAGCAGCCTCCACGAAGAACCTCCCTCCTACGAGCAGTACTTC. This gives the protein CASSLHEEPPSYEQYF. V gene TRBV5-1 combines with J gene TRBJ2-7, with unresolved D. Germline lookup yields CDR1 SGHRS and CDR2 YFSETQ. The length of the CDR3 is 16 residues. Between the trimmed V and J ends, which lost 4 bases and 0 bases, there was a span of 17 bases.

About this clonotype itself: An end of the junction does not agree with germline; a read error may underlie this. Here the CDR3 reads CASSSLRRGHQPLF. CDR3 nucleotides: TGTGCCAGCAGTTCCCTTCGCAGGGGGCATCAACCCCTCTTC. This chain links TRBV6-2 or TRBV6-3 with TRBJ1-2, with TRBD1 identical over 8 bases. From germline, CDR1 is MNHEY and CDR2 SVGEGT. This CDR3 is 14 amino acids long.

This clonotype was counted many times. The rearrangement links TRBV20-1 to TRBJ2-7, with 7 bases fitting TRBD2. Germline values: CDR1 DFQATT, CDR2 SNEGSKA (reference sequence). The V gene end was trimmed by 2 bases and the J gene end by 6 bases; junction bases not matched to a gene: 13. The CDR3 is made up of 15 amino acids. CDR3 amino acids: CSARKLAVPAGEQYF. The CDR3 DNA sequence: TGCAGTGCTAGAAAGCTAGCGGTTCCGGCGGGCGAGCAGTACTTC.

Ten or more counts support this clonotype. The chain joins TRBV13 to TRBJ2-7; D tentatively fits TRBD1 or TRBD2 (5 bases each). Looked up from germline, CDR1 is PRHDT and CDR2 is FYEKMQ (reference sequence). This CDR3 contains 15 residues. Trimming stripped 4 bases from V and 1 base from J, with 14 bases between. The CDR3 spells CASSYAGTRSYEQYF. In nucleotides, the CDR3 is TGTGCCAGCAGCTATGCTGGGACGCGTTCCTACGAGCAGTACTTC.

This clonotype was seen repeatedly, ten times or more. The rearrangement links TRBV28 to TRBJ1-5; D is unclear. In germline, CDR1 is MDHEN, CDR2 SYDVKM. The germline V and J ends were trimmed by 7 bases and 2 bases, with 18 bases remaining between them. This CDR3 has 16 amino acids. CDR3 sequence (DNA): TGTGCCAGCACGCATGGGGAGGGTTGGCGCAATCAGCCCCAGCATTTT. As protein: CASTHGEGWRNQPQHF.

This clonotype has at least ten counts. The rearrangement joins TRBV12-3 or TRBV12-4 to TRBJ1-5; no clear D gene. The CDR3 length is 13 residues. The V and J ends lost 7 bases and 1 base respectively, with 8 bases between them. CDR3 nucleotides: TGTGCCAGCACCCTTCGAAGCAATCAGCCCCAGCATTTT. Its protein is CASTLRSNQPQHF.

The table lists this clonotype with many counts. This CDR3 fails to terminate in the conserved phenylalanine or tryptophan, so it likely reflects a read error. The CDR3 loop is CATKGDVAGGTEAFL. The DNA of the CDR3 is TGCGCCACGAAGGGAGATGTTGCGGGTGGCACTGAAGCTTTCCTT. V gene TRBV10-2 combines with J gene TRBJ1-1; D unclear. V lost 10 bases, J lost 4 bases, and 22 bases lay in between. Germline assignment: CDR1 WSHSY and CDR2 SAAADI. This CDR3 region has 15 residues.